The clone carrying this T cell receptor (beta chain) has a count of ten or more. The antigen is not known. These data come from a study of CD8 T cells in ankylosing spondylitis. One entry per CDR3 protein results from TCRdb running MiXCR on the 5' RACE reads. This sample has 700,000 to 850,000 distinct CDR3 sequences, with 12% found just once. Study-level points and caveats: Under 10 highly homologous variants formed a TCR beta motif that appeared characteristic of ankylosing spondylitis blood. Disease-associated clonotypes exhibited CD8+ identity and were relatively infrequent in peripheral blood.

Trimming shortened V by 1 base and J by 2 bases, and 17 bases separated the two germline ends. CDR3 length: 16 amino acids. From germline, CDR1 is DFQATT and CDR2 SNEGSKA (reference sequence). The receptor was isolated from a male donor with ankylosing spondylitis. Sequencing used blood, either unsorted or a sorted T cell fraction (not recorded which). V and J are TRBV20-1 and TRBJ1-2; tentatively, D is TRBD1 (5 bases). CDR3 sequence reads: CSARVGGDGLNYGYTF. CDR3 sequence (DNA): TGCAGTGCTAGAGTGGGGGGGGATGGATTAAACTATGGCTACACCTTC.